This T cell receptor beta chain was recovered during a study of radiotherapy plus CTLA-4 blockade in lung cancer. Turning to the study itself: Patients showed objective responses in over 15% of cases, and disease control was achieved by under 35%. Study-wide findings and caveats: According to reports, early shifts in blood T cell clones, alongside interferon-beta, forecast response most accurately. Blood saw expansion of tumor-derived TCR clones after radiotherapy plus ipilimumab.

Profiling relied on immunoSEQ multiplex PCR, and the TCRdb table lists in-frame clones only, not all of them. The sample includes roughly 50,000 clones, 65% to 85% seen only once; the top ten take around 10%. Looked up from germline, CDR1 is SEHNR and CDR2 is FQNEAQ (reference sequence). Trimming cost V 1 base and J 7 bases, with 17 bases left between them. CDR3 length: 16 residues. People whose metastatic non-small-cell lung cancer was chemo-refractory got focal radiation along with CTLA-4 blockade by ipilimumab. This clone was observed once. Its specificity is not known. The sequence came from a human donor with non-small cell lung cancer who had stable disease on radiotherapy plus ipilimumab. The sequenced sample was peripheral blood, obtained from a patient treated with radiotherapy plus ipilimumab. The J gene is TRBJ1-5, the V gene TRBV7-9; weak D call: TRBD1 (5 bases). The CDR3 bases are TGTGCCAGCAGCTTAGAACGCGGGGCAGTTACCCAGCCCCAGCATTTT. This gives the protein CASSLERGAVTQPQHF. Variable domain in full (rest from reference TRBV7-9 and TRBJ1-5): DTGVSQNPRHKITKRGQNVTFRCDPISEHNRLYWYRQTLGQGPEFLTYFQNEAQLEKSRLLSDRFSAERPKGSFSTLEIQRTEQGDSAMYLCASSLERGAVTQPQHFGDGTRLSIL.